These 8 T cell receptor beta chains came from one sample sequenced in a study of T-cell memory formation after mild COVID-19. TCRdb itself ran the 5' RACE reads through MiXCR, one entry per CDR3 protein. This sample has fewer than 200,000 distinct CDR3 sequences, with roughly 13% found just once. The sequencing sample was made of PBMCs or a T cell subset sorted from them (not recorded which). All receptors derive from a man younger than 30 who had mild COVID-19 (a few samples of this study predate the infection). Cell type and time point are not known.

This clonotype appeared a few times. The rearrangement joins TRBV20-1 to TRBJ1-4, with 7 bases aligning to TRBD1. The length of the CDR3 is 14 residues. In germline, CDR1 is DFQATT, CDR2 SNEGSKA (reference sequence). V trimming: 3 bases; J trimming: 5 bases; junction bases outside the gene matches: 6. The CDR3 is CSARPGTVNEKLFF. The CDR3 DNA is TGCAGTGCTAGGCCCGGGACAGTGAATGAAAAACTGTTTTTT.

This clonotype has only a few counts. The chain links TRBV4-3 to TRBJ1-4; no definite D call. This CDR3 is built from 14 residues. V lost 0 bases and J lost 7, with 9 bases in between. Germline V gene data show CDR1 as LGHNA and CDR2 as YSLEER. CDR3 protein: CASSQEGTGEKLFF. The CDR3 DNA is TGCGCCAGCAGCCAAGAGGGTACGGGTGAAAAACTGTTTTTT.

The chain links TRBV2 to TRBJ2-5; either TRBD1 or TRBD2 may supply D (6 bases each). V was clipped by 1 base and J by 2 bases, with 14 bases between them. There are 16 residues in the CDR3. Germline CDR1 and CDR2: SNHLY and FYNNEI. The CDR3 nucleotides are TGTGCCAGCAGTGAAGGGGCCATAGGGGGGCAAGAGACCCAGTACTTC. Encoded protein: CASSEGAIGGQETQYF.

This clonotype was counted at least ten times. The chain couples TRBV12-3 or TRBV12-4 to TRBJ1-2; weak D call: TRBD1 (5 bases). Trimming took 6 bases from V and 8 from J, leaving 16 bases between them. The CDR3 extends over 13 amino acids. The DNA of the CDR3 is TGTGCCAGCAGCTATACCTCAGGGATGGGCTACACCTTC. Translated, it gives CASSYTSGMGYTF.

The chain links TRBV6-2 or TRBV6-3 to TRBJ2-7; tentatively, D is TRBD1 (6 bases). The germline V gene has CDR1 MNHEY and CDR2 SVGEGT. V lost 6 bases and J 2 bases, leaving 14 bases between the germline ends. The CDR3 is 14 amino acids. CDR3 in DNA: TGTGCCAGCAGGCCGACAGGTAGGACCTACGAGCAGTACGTC. Residues: CASRPTGRTYEQYV.

The chain uses TRBV5-1 and TRBJ2-3; 9 bases are a match to TRBD1. Germline V gene sequence: CDR1 SGHRS, CDR2 YFSETQ. The ends lost 4 bases at V and 1 base at J; junction bases unmatched: 7. The CDR3 is made up of 16 amino acids. The CDR3 region is CASSKGQGFGTDTQYF. The CDR3, as DNA: TGCGCCAGCAGCAAAGGACAGGGGTTCGGCACAGATACGCAGTATTTT.

This clonotype was counted only a few times. The J gene is TRBJ2-7, the V gene TRBV7-2; tentative D call: TRBD2 (5 bases). Looked up from germline, CDR1 is SGHTA and CDR2 is FQGNSA. The ends were cut back, 5 bases at V and 6 bases at J, with 14 bases in the middle. This CDR3 has 13 residues. CDR3 in DNA: TGTGCCAGCAGCAAGGACGGCGGGCTCGAGCAGTACTTC. Residues: CASSKDGGLEQYF.

This clonotype was recorded a few times. The V gene is TRBV7-2, the J gene TRBJ1-5, with D unclear. CDR1 and CDR2 from the germline V gene are SGHTA and FQGNSA. The CDR3 is 13 residues long. Trimming shortened V by 5 bases and J by 6 bases, and 11 bases separated the two germline ends. The CDR3 is CASSPLPGQPQHF. The CDR3 nucleotides are TGTGCCAGCAGCCCCCTGCCAGGTCAGCCCCAGCATTTT.